The table lists the clone carrying this T cell receptor (beta chain) with many counts. Antigen unknown. This sample was taken from a study of T cells in Graves' hyperthyroidism and ophthalmopathy. Regarding the study as a whole: Most expanded thyroid clonotypes above 0.001 recurred in blood. Onset of ophthalmopathy came a median approximately 6.9 months after the model predicted it.

Stable Graves' hyperthyroidism denoted no ophthalmopathy progression over 18 months. Any patient presenting with uncontrolled infection, other autoimmune disease, pregnancy or lactation was left out. V gave up 2 bases and J gave up 2 bases, with 11 bases separating them. The CDR3 consists of 14 residues. Germline CDR1 reads SGHRS; CDR2 reads YFSETQ. TCR beta CDR3 regions were amplified from RNA transcripts. With the HTBI primer set, the TCR CDR3 went through a first round of RT-PCR. TCRdb passed the multiplex PCR reads through MiXCR, listing each CDR3 protein once. The table has 500,000 to 750,000 distinct CDR3 sequences, about 45% seen once; the top ten hold about 8.3%.

The receptor comes from a woman aged 18-29 years with Graves' hyperthyroidism. The chain links TRBV5-1 to TRBJ2-7; no definite D call. The sequencing sample was made of peripheral blood or thyroid tissue (not recorded which). The CDR3 here is CASSFSPGPYEQYF. CDR3 DNA: TGCGCCAGCAGCTTTTCCCCGGGCCCCTACGAGCAGTACTTC.